This T cell receptor beta chain was recovered during a study of blood T cell repertoires in COVID-19. Profiled with immunoSEQ multiplex PCR; TCRdb holds only in-frame clones, not every one. Seen here are 200,000 to 250,000 clones, about four fifths observed once, and the top ten hold 1.9%. Germline V gene lookup returns CDR1 LGHNA and CDR2 YNFKEQ. Trimming pared 3 bases from V and 0 bases from J, leaving 8 bases between. The CDR3 is 14 amino acids. The sample comprised peripheral blood. The chain uses TRBV4-2 and TRBJ1-1; D is unresolved. The sequence was obtained from a man aged 30-40 years who had recovered from COVID-19. Here the CDR3 reads CASSHHALNTEAFF. Written as DNA, the CDR3 is TGTGCCAGCAGCCACCATGCGTTGAACACTGAAGCTTTCTTT.